This T cell receptor (beta chain) was sequenced during a study of cytomegalovirus exposure and HLA in healthy donors. Study-wide points: The listing of 150 to 200 TCR beta chains classed them as cytomegalovirus-associated. HLA alleles were associated with 17,000 or so TCR beta sequences in a later analysis at 0.05 false discovery rate. In a later analysis, TCR beta V- and J-gene trimming was associated with a missense DCLRE1C variant.

V lost 6 bases and J lost 5, with 14 bases in between. The CDR3 is 14 amino acids. CDR1 and CDR2 (germline): SGHTA, FQGNSA. It was with 60 Vbeta and 13 Jbeta primers that the PCR ran. The protocol was immunoSEQ multiplex PCR, while the TCRdb copy is restricted to in-frame clones and leaves out a portion. Found here are some 70,000 clones, around 77% of them singletons; the top ten hold roughly 5%. A note on this clone: The target antigen is unknown.

Material: PBMCs. This chain joins TRBV7-2 and TRBJ1-5; no reliable D call. This TCR came from a male donor in good health and CMV-seropositive. CDR3 nucleotides: TGTGCCAGCAGTTTAACCGGGAAGTATCAGCCCCAGCATTTT. Its protein is CASSLTGKYQPQHF.